One and the same sample provided the 23 T cell receptor beta chains below, sequenced in a study of T cell changes during pregnancy in multiple sclerosis. Measured with immunoSEQ multiplex PCR; TCRdb has only the in-frame clones, and not every one. The sample carries approximately 130,000 clones, over 85% recorded once. This specimen consisted of peripheral blood, obtained before pregnancy. The source is a female donor with multiple sclerosis, enrolled in a pregnancy study.

This chain links TRBV6-5 with TRBJ2-6; 9 bases are a match to TRBD1. Germline V gene data show CDR1 as MNHEY and CDR2 as SVGAGI. V shed 5 bases and J 2 bases; nucleotides not matched to a gene: 1. The CDR3 runs 15 residues. The CDR3 here is CASSRQGAGANVLTF. The CDR3 region has the DNA TGTGCCAGCAGTCGACAGGGGGCTGGGGCCAACGTCCTGACTTTC.

The chain combines TRBV5-4 with TRBJ2-1; 11 nucleotides align to TRBD2. CDR3 length: 17 residues. Germline trimming cut 1 base from V and 12 bases from J; bases unmatched to any gene: 15. Germline V CDR1 and CDR2: SGHNT, YYREEE (reference sequence). For the CDR3, the DNA is TGTGCCAGCAGCTTGCCCCACCCCGGGACTAGCGGCTTTCGGCAGTTCTTC. This sequence encodes CASSLPHPGTSGFRQFF.

This chain's CDR3 is CASSQATSGVYQETQYF. CDR3 bases: TGTGCCAGCAGCCAAGCTACTAGCGGGGTGTACCAAGAGACCCAGTACTTC. This rearrangement joins TRBV4-2 to TRBJ2-5; TRBD2 agrees at 10 bases. This CDR3 contains 17 residues. Losses at the gene ends were 1 base for V and 0 bases for J; bases not matched to a gene: 5. Germline V lookup: CDR1 LGHNA, CDR2 YNFKEQ.

The chain recombines TRBV29-1 with TRBJ2-2, with D possibly TRBD2 on 7 matching bases. Germline lookup yields CDR1 SQVTM and CDR2 ANQGSEA. V gave up 4 bases and J gave up 7 bases, with 13 bases separating them. This CDR3 region has 13 residues. The CDR3 DNA is TGCAGCGTTGTGGGGGGGCGGATCGGGGAGCTGTTTTTT. Encoded protein: CSVVGGRIGELFF.

The chain is built from TRBV19 and TRBJ1-1; 10 bases map to TRBD1. The J segment lost 7 bases and the V segment lost 7 bases, leaving 9 bases of the junction unmatched. The CDR3 length is 14 residues. Germline V gene lookup returns CDR1 LNHDA and CDR2 SQIVND (reference sequence). This CDR3 reads CASIGDRGPLEAFF. CDR3 nucleotide sequence: TGTGCCAGTATCGGAGACAGGGGGCCTCTTGAAGCTTTCTTT. The full variable domain, in which reference TRBV19 and TRBJ1-1 provide the parts outside the CDR3, is DGGITQSPKYLFRKEGQNVTLSCEQNLNHDAMYWYRQDPGQGLRLIYYSQIVNDFQKGDIAEGYSVSREKKESFPLTVTSAQKNPTAFYLCASIGDRGPLEAFFGQGTRLTVV.

In regard to this clone: A read error may produce the germline difference seen at one junction end. This sample also contains other DNA sequences that code for the same CDR3. The rearrangement uses TRBV28 and TRBJ1-4, with D perhaps matching TRBD1 (6 bases). CDR1 is MDHEN and CDR2 is SYDVKM in the germline V gene. The CDR3 totals 14 residues. CDR3 DNA: TGTGCCAGCAGGCGGGGGCAGAATAATGAAAAACTGTTCTTT. It encodes CASRRGQNNEKLFF.

The chain carries TRBV30 and TRBJ2-7; TRBD2 is a possible D gene (6 bases). V gave up 4 bases and J gave up 1 base, with 11 bases separating them. Germline V lookup: CDR1 GTSNPN, CDR2 SVGIG (reference sequence). The CDR3 is 13 residues long. CDR3 protein: CAWTGTPSYEQYF. CDR3 sequence (DNA): TGTGCCTGGACCGGGACTCCGTCCTACGAGCAGTACTTC.

The chain links TRBV6-5 to TRBJ2-3, with 9 bases lining up with TRBD2. Germline V gives CDR1 MNHEY, CDR2 SVGAGI. V shed 3 bases, J shed 3 bases, and the junction held 4 bases outside the gene matches. CDR3 length: 15 residues. For the CDR3, the DNA is TGTGCCAGCAGTTATGGCGGGGGGGGAACAGATACGCAGTATTTT. Translating it yields CASSYGGGGTDTQYF.

This clone appeared a single time. The genes are TRBV5-1 and TRBJ2-2; D is uncertain. This CDR3 spans 15 amino acids. The V gene's germline CDR1 is SGHRS and CDR2 YFSETQ. The V end was cut by 2 bases, the J end by 5 bases, with 13 bases between. The CDR3 nucleotides read TGCGCCAGCAGCTTTTCGACTCCTGGAACCGGGGAGCTGTTTTTT. Translated: CASSFSTPGTGELFF.

The chain has TRBV28 and TRBJ1-5; perhaps TRBD1 as D (5 bases). The CDR3 runs 16 residues. Per the germline V gene, CDR1 is MDHEN and CDR2 is SYDVKM. V lost 4 bases and J 2 bases, leaving 15 bases between the germline ends. The CDR3 loop reads CASSSDTKVGNQPQHF. CDR3 bases: TGTGCCAGCAGTTCGGACACGAAGGTCGGCAATCAGCCCCAGCATTTT.

V is TRBV10-3 and J is TRBJ2-1, with 14 bases lining up with TRBD2. This CDR3 contains 17 residues. Germline loops: CDR1 ENHRY, CDR2 SYGVKD. Losses at the gene ends were 0 bases for V and 6 bases for J; bases not matched to a gene: 4. CDR3 protein: CAISESVGTSGSNEQFF. CDR3 DNA: TGTGCCATCAGTGAGTCGGTGGGGACTAGCGGGAGCAATGAGCAGTTCTTC.

The genes are TRBV25-1 and TRBJ1-6; 8 nucleotides agree with TRBD1. V was clipped by 11 bases and J by 7 bases; unmatched bases: 13. The germline gives CDR1 MGHDK, CDR2 SYGVNS. The CDR3 consists of 15 residues. DNA of the CDR3: TGTGCCTGCAAAGGAACAGGGGGAGAGAATTCACCCCTCCACTTT. Translation: CACKGTGGENSPLHF.

The chain links TRBV9 to TRBJ2-1; 10 bases fit TRBD2. V was clipped by 4 bases and J by 3 bases; unmatched bases: 4. The CDR3 totals 15 residues. CDR1 and CDR2 from the germline V gene are SGDLS and YYNGEE. The CDR3 region is CASSFSGGDYNEQFF. The CDR3 DNA follows: TGTGCCAGCAGCTTCAGCGGGGGGGACTACAATGAGCAGTTCTTC.

The chain carries TRBV2 and TRBJ1-1; a possible D gene is TRBD1 (6 bases). Germline values: CDR1 SNHLY, CDR2 FYNNEI. Trimming removed 0 bases at V and 1 base at J, with 15 bases between. The CDR3 sequence is 17 residues long. The CDR3 DNA follows: TGTGCCAGCAGTGAAGCGAAGCAGGGGACCAGGAACACTGAAGCTTTCTTT. It translates to CASSEAKQGTRNTEAFF.

The chain combines TRBV9 with TRBJ2-3; D perhaps matches TRBD2 (5 bases). The germline V gene has CDR1 SGDLS and CDR2 YYNGEE. This CDR3 comprises 14 residues. V was clipped by 0 bases and J by 6 bases, with 11 bases between them. This CDR3 reads CASSVAGKPDTQYF. In DNA, the CDR3 is TGTGCCAGCAGCGTAGCGGGAAAGCCGGATACGCAGTATTTT.

DNA for the CDR3: TGTGCCATCAGTGAGGGCGGGGACTCGTCGTACGAGCAGTACTTC. It encodes CAISEGGDSSYEQYF. The rearrangement joins TRBV10-3 to TRBJ2-7; TRBD2 is a possible D gene (6 bases). The CDR3 runs 15 residues. Trimming pared 2 bases from V and 4 bases from J, leaving 15 bases between. Germline CDR1 ENHRY, CDR2 SYGVKD.

Turning to this clone: It is unclear where the CDR3 begins or ends on the DNA, so no DNA is shown, and the CDR3 is as TCRdb lists it. The chain uses TRBV4-1 and TRBJ1-3. Per the germline V gene, CDR1 is MGHRA and CDR2 is YSYEKL. With termini counted, the CDR3 has 17 amino acids. CDR3 sequence reads: CASSPRGESVPGNTIYF.

This sequence joins TRBV6-1 and TRBJ2-1, with D possibly matching TRBD1 (6 bases). Trimming left V 4 bases short and J 4 bases short, with 17 bases between. The CDR3 length is 16 residues. Looked up from germline, CDR1 is MNHNS and CDR2 is SASEGT. CDR3 protein: CASSVSGTSVYNEQFF. The CDR3 DNA follows: TGTGCCAGCAGTGTTTCCGGGACATCTGTATACAATGAGCAGTTCTTC.

This chain connects TRBV5-6 to TRBJ1-4, with TRBD1 matching over 9 bases. This CDR3 has 15 residues. CDR1 and CDR2 from the germline V gene are SGHDT and YYEEEE. Losses at the gene ends were 4 bases for V and 8 bases for J; bases not matched to a gene: 9. CDR3 bases: TGTGCCAGCAGCCCCGGGACAGGGAGGAAGGAAAAACTGTTTTTT. This codes for CASSPGTGRKEKLFF.

Here the CDR3 reads CASSIRGFADTQYF. The CDR3 bases are TGTGCCAGTAGTATTAGGGGGTTTGCAGATACGCAGTATTTT. The chain uses TRBV19 and TRBJ2-3, with a tentative D call TRBD1 (6 bases). CDR3 size: 14 residues. Germline V gene sequence: CDR1 LNHDA, CDR2 SQIVND (reference sequence). V lost 3 bases to trimming and J lost 4 bases, with 11 bases between them.

The genes are TRBV29-1 and TRBJ1-2; 10 bases are a match to TRBD1. The CDR3 is 22 residues long. Germline lookup yields CDR1 SQVTM and CDR2 ANQGSEA. Trimming removed 2 bases from V and 6 bases from J; junction bases left unmatched: 30. CDR3 nucleotide sequence: TGCAGCGTTGAAAATCCCCCCCTCCCCCCCTCGCCCTCCTGGACAGGGGGAAATGGCTACACCTTC. The encoded protein is CSVENPPLPPSPSWTGGNGYTF.

The chain couples TRBV6-5 to TRBJ2-7; 7 bases match TRBD2. This CDR3 region has 14 residues. V lost 5 bases to trimming and J lost 6 bases; unmatched junction nucleotides: 10. Germline CDR1 and CDR2: MNHEY and SVGAGI. Here the CDR3 reads CASSKYGGKVEQYF. CDR3 coding DNA: TGTGCCAGCAGTAAATACGGGGGGAAGGTCGAGCAGTACTTC.

In its sample, this clone was seen once. The chain couples TRBV29-1 to TRBJ2-1; D perhaps matches TRBD2 (5 bases). With 7 bases removed from V and 0 bases from J, the gap between germline ends came to 13 bases. Germline V gives CDR1 SQVTM, CDR2 ANQGSEA. The CDR3 runs 14 residues. CDR3 sequence reads: CSAVVGSSYNEQFF. As DNA, the CDR3 is TGCAGCGCGGTAGTGGGGAGCTCCTACAATGAGCAGTTCTTC.